This T cell receptor (beta chain) is drawn from a study of blood T cell repertoires in COVID-19. About the study: COVID-19 samples from acute and convalescent phases originated in the United States, Italy and Spain. T cells, B-cell-depleted T cells, or PBMCs supplied cDNA or gDNA.

Original processing methods: Reference gene primers were amplified, and this amplification served to estimate nucleated cell counts. Sequencing used immunoSEQ multiplex PCR; TCRdb keeps in-frame clones, though not all of them. V, J and clone size were drawn from that table, and D and trimming were deduced from the DNA. This sample has over 200,000 clones, with 89% found just once. Germline CDR1 and CDR2: SGHRS and YFSETQ. This CDR3 comprises 15 residues. V shed 9 bases and J shed 2 bases, with 17 bases lying between them. The sequenced material came from peripheral blood. The sequence derives from a middle-aged woman with acute or convalescent COVID-19. V and J are TRBV5-1 and TRBJ2-2; possible D gene TRBD1, 6 bases. As DNA, the CDR3 is TGCGCCACCGCTGAGGGACACTTAAACACCGGGGAGCTGTTTTTT. Translating it yields CATAEGHLNTGELFF. The variable domain in full, with the rest retrieved from reference TRBV5-1 and TRBJ2-2, is KAGVTQTPRYLIKTRGQQVTLSCSPISGHRSVSWYQQTPGQGLQFLFEYFSETQRNKGNFPGRFSGRQFSNSRSEMNVSTLELGDSALYLCATAEGHLNTGELFFGEGSRLTVL.